This T cell receptor beta chain appears in the sequencing data of a study of blood T cell repertoires in COVID-19. Before they entered the study, exposed participants had met a COVID-19 case within 2 weeks. Profiling relied on immunoSEQ multiplex PCR, and the TCRdb table lists in-frame clones only, not all of them. Of a few hundred thousand clones in the sample, roughly nine tenths were seen once. V dropped 4 bases and J dropped 6; count of bases not matched to a gene: 15. The CDR3 consists of 17 residues. Germline values: CDR1 MNHNS, CDR2 SASEGT. The sequence derives from a woman between 40 and 50 years old who had been exposed to COVID-19. The rearrangement links TRBV6-1 to TRBJ1-2, with 9 bases identical to TRBD1. The sample taken for sequencing was PBMCs or T cells enriched from blood (not recorded which). CDR3 sequence: CASSARHGPDRGNGYTF. The CDR3 bases are TGTGCCAGCAGTGCCCGACACGGACCGGACAGGGGAAATGGCTACACCTTC.